This TCR beta chain comes out of a study of shared clonotypes between healthy human individuals. Execution of the assay was at deep level. This table comes from immunoSEQ multiplex PCR, and its TCRdb copy is limited to in-frame clones, with some not included. The repertoire includes 2 million to 3 million clones, over 85% of them detected once, and more than 0.35% sits in the top ten. General study results and limits: Incomplete sequencing of sorted subsets was indicated by rarefaction despite large depth.

With regard to this clone: Its antigen is not known.

With 4 bases clipped from V and 0 bases from J, the junction kept 9 bases outside the gene matches. Looked up from germline, CDR1 is SEHNR and CDR2 is FQNEAQ (reference sequence). The CDR3 extends over 17 amino acids. The clonotype was recovered from a man aged 18 to 35 in good health. Some clones in this sample may be carry-over from other donors' samples. The specimen sequenced was naive CD4+ T cells from PBMCs. Subset of the sample: CD45RA+ positively selected. The chain combines TRBV7-9 with TRBJ2-1; TRBD2 matches at 7 bases. CDR3 coding DNA: TGTGCCAGCAGCTCCCGGGGAGGGGCGAACTCCTACAATGAGCAGTTCTTC. This translates into CASSSRGGANSYNEQFF.